The 18 T cell receptor beta chains in this list originate from one sample, sequenced in a study of molecular identifiers for immune sequencing clone quantification. MiXCR, run by TCRdb on the PCR reads, gives a single entry per CDR3 protein. The table lists 40,000 or so distinct CDR3 sequences, 19% of them singletons, with less than 1.2% in the top ten. Sequenced sample: naive CD8+ T cells from blood, with Jurkat cell RNA spiked in. Documented subset: FACS-sorted CD8+CD4-CCR7+CD45RA+ naive T cells. The origin of the receptors is a human donor in good health. Some libraries in this study had Jurkat cell RNA spiked in.

There are many counts of this clonotype. This chain links TRBV20-1 with TRBJ1-5, with no clear D. Germline CDR1 is DFQATT and CDR2 is SNEGSKA (reference sequence). Trimming shortened V by 6 bases and J by 1 base, and 16 bases separated the two germline ends. CDR3 length: 15 residues. CDR3 residues: CSAPDRSLSNQPQHF. CDR3 DNA sequence: TGCAGTGCCCCCGATAGATCCTTAAGCAATCAGCCCCAGCATTTT.

In its sample, this clonotype was seen many times. The chain couples TRBV7-9 to TRBJ2-3; 7 positions agree with TRBD2. Germline values: CDR1 SEHNR, CDR2 FQNEAQ (reference sequence). The CDR3 contains 16 residues. V dropped 3 bases and J dropped 4; count of bases not matched to a gene: 10. CDR3 DNA: TGTGCCAGCAGCTTCCTTAGCGGGTCGGGGTCAGATACGCAGTATTTT. Encoded protein: CASSFLSGSGSDTQYF.

This clonotype was detected many times. This chain joins TRBV27 and TRBJ2-3; no clear D gene. CDR3 size: 15 residues. Trimming pared 7 bases from V and 1 base from J, leaving 15 bases between. In germline, CDR1 is MNHEY, CDR2 SMNVEV (reference sequence). CDR3 protein: CASIPITGGTDTQYF. The CDR3 DNA follows: TGTGCCAGCATACCAATTACGGGCGGCACAGATACGCAGTATTTT.

This clonotype showed up many times. The V and J genes are TRBV24-1 and TRBJ2-3; 7 nucleotides line up with TRBD2. The ends lost 5 bases at V and 4 bases at J; junction bases unmatched: 8. CDR1 KGHDR and CDR2 SFDVKD come from the germline V gene. The CDR3 consists of 15 residues. Here the CDR3 DNA reads TGTGCCACCAGTGGAACGGGAGGTAGTGCAGATACGCAGTATTTT. This codes for CATSGTGGSADTQYF.

Comment on this clonotype: With a much larger clone just one base away, this may be a read error. The V gene is TRBV6-1, the J gene TRBJ2-7, with TRBD2 matching over 7 bases. There are 16 residues in the CDR3. V trimming: 6 bases; J trimming: 2 bases; junction bases outside the gene matches: 13. Germline CDR1 and CDR2: MNHNS and SASEGT. This chain's CDR3 is CASSLGGLAEAYEQYF. As DNA, the CDR3 is TGTGCCAGCAGCTTAGGTGGGCTAGCGGAAGCCTACGAGCAGTACTTC.

This clonotype was seen at least ten times. This rearrangement joins TRBV20-1 to TRBJ2-3; D uncertain. Trimming shortened V by 0 bases and J by 6 bases, and 4 bases separated the two germline ends. In germline, CDR1 is DFQATT, CDR2 SNEGSKA (reference sequence). The CDR3 spans 11 residues. The CDR3 sequence: CSARDQDTQYF. CDR3 DNA sequence: TGCAGTGCTAGAGATCAGGATACGCAGTATTTT.

This clonotype was observed at least ten times. The V and J genes are TRBV11-2 and TRBJ2-3; a possible D gene is TRBD1 (6 bases). Germline CDR1 and CDR2: SGHAT and FQNNGV. The CDR3 loop spans 16 amino acids. Trimming took off 5 bases at V and 2 bases at J, with 17 bases between the two ends. CDR3 in amino acids: CASSTPQGSFTDTQYF. As DNA, the CDR3 is TGTGCCAGCAGCACGCCTCAGGGGTCTTTCACAGATACGCAGTATTTT. The full variable domain, with the rest looked up from reference TRBV11-2 and TRBJ2-3, is EAGVAQSPRYKIIEKRQSVAFWCNPISGHATLYWYQQILGQGPKLLIQFQNNGVVDDSQLPKDRFSAERLKGVDSTLKIQPAKLEDSAVYLCASSTPQGSFTDTQYFGPGTRLTVL.

Worth noting for this clonotype: A read error may be the cause here, since a much bigger clone is one base away. V usage is TRBV11-1 and J usage is TRBJ2-7; TRBD2 matches at 11 bases. CDR3 length: 14 residues. V gave up 6 bases and J gave up 5 bases; unmatched junction bases: 6. Germline CDR1 is SGHAT and CDR2 is FQDESV (reference sequence). In DNA, the CDR3 is TGTGCCAGCAGTTCGACTAGCGGGATCCACGAGCAGTACTTC. This translates into CASSSTSGIHEQYF.

This clonotype was counted at least ten times. The chain uses TRBV7-8 and TRBJ1-1; D unresolved. CDR1 and CDR2 from the germline V gene are SGHVS and FQNEAQ. Trimming removed 2 bases from V and 6 bases from J, with 19 bases in between. The CDR3 runs 16 residues. Here the CDR3 DNA reads TGTGCCAGCAGCTTATGGACGAACGCAGGAATAGCTGAAGCTTTCTTT. It encodes CASSLWTNAGIAEAFF.

With regard to this clonotype: A much larger clone differs by one base, so this may be a read error. CDR3 residues: CASSSSEGLQGLDQPQHF. The CDR3 nucleotides read TGTGCCAGCAGCTCATCCGAGGGATTACAGGGCCTCGATCAGCCCCAGCATTTT. The chain joins TRBV21-1 to TRBJ1-5; the listed D gene, TRBD1, was not tested against the DNA. TRBV21-1 is shown as a pseudogene. The CDR3 has 18 residues.

This clonotype has ten or more counts. The genes are TRBV6-5 and TRBJ2-1, with 10 nucleotides matching TRBD1. Germline V gene lookup returns CDR1 MNHEY and CDR2 SVGAGI. This CDR3 has 14 residues. V gave up 6 bases and J gave up 6 bases; unmatched junction bases: 5. The CDR3 nucleotides are TGTGCCAGCAGCCCCGGGACAGGGGTCAATGAGCAGTTCTTC. Encoded protein: CASSPGTGVNEQFF.

This clonotype was detected ten times or more. V and J are TRBV4-3 and TRBJ2-5, with D maybe TRBD2 (5 bases). The CDR3 runs 15 residues. CDR1 LGHNA and CDR2 YSLEER come from the germline V gene. Trimming pared 0 bases from V and 7 bases from J, leaving 15 bases between. The CDR3 loop is CASSQERGLSGTQYF. CDR3 nucleotide sequence: TGCGCCAGCAGCCAAGAACGGGGTCTCTCGGGGACCCAGTACTTC.

The table lists this clonotype with many counts. The J gene is TRBJ1-1, the V gene TRBV4-1; the D is unclear. Germline values: CDR1 MGHRA, CDR2 YSYEKL. The CDR3 is made up of 16 amino acids. The V end lost 0 bases, the J end lost 1 base, and 12 bases lay between the germline ends. The CDR3 sequence is CASSQDESPRNTEAFF. Here the CDR3 DNA reads TGCGCCAGCAGCCAAGATGAATCCCCCCGGAACACTGAAGCTTTCTTT.

With regard to this clonotype: Given a much more abundant clone one base away, this may be a read error. The CDR3: CASGFLMNTEAFF. CDR3 nucleotides: TGTGCCAGCGGTTTCCTGATGAACACTGAAGCTTTCTTT. The chain is built from TRBV27 and TRBJ1-1; D remains unclear. CDR1 MNHEY and CDR2 SMNVEV come from the germline V gene (reference sequence). This CDR3 contains 13 residues.

The gene calls are TRBV23-1 and TRBJ1-6, with a weak D call TRBD1 (5 bases). TRBV23-1 is marked as an open reading frame, function uncertain. V was shortened by 1 base and J by 8 bases, with 18 bases between the two germline ends. The CDR3 has 17 amino acids. The CDR3 is CASSQFGTTSGYSPLHF. The CDR3 DNA reads TGCGCCAGCAGTCAATTTGGGACCACGAGCGGCTATTCACCCCTCCACTTT.

This clonotype was found a few times. V is TRBV14 and J is TRBJ2-2; D gene unclear. This CDR3 has 16 amino acids. V lost 0 bases, J lost 4 bases, and 12 bases lay in between. Germline assignment: CDR1 SGHDN and CDR2 FVKESK. DNA for the CDR3: TGTGCCAGCAGCCAAGATTCAGTCCGCAGCACCGGGGAGCTGTTTTTT. Translating it yields CASSQDSVRSTGELFF.

In its sample, this clonotype was seen many times. V gene TRBV12-3 or TRBV12-4 combines with J gene TRBJ2-1; 11 bases are a match to TRBD1. This CDR3 comprises 18 residues. The J segment lost 8 bases and the V segment lost 5 bases, leaving 17 bases of the junction unmatched. The CDR3 DNA reads TGTGCCAGCAGTCGAACCCACTTCTTAGGACAGGGGGCGCATGAGCAGTTCTTC. It codes for CASSRTHFLGQGAHEQFF.

There are many counts of this clonotype. The genes are TRBV28 and TRBJ2-3, with D perhaps matching TRBD2 (6 bases). Germline CDR1 and CDR2: MDHEN and SYDVKM. Between the trimmed V and J ends, which lost 6 bases and 4 bases, there was a span of 14 bases. The CDR3 has 14 amino acids. CDR3 loop: CASRISGLPDTQYF. The CDR3 region has the DNA TGTGCCAGCAGAATCAGCGGGTTGCCAGATACGCAGTATTTT.